The 8 T cell receptor beta chains presented below share a single source sample, sequenced in a study of cytomegalovirus exposure and HLA in healthy donors (dated by TCRdb to 2016 to 2017). Receptor libraries were prepared by the immunoSEQ multiplex PCR assay. For the multiplex PCR, a mixture combining 60 forward primers for TCR Vbeta segments and 13 reverse primers for TCR Jbeta segments was used. TCRdb took this table from immuneACCESS and kept in-frame rearrangements with V and J called. Such tables lack part of the clones; where checked against another copy, unresolved V genes explain under half of the gap, and the rest is unexplained. For this sample there are over 150,000 clones; roughly 80% appear just once. Of the sample, approximately 8% is held by the ten largest clones. The sample was PBMCs. These TCRs come from a male donor in good health and CMV-seropositive.

This sequence joins TRBV5-8 and TRBJ2-1; TRBD2 matches 7 bases. This CDR3 region has 15 residues. CDR1 and CDR2 from the germline V gene are SGHTS and YDEGEE. Unmatched junction bases numbered 5, after V lost 2 bases and J lost 3 bases. CDR3 DNA sequence: TGTGCCAGCAGCTTTAGGGTAGCGGGCTACAATGAGCAGTTCTTC. Amino acids: CASSFRVAGYNEQFF.

This chain uses TRBV5-6 with TRBJ2-3; 8 bases match TRBD1. Germline lookup yields CDR1 SGHDT and CDR2 YYEEEE. The V gene end was trimmed by 0 bases and the J gene end by 1 base; junction bases not matched to a gene: 4. The length of the CDR3 is 16 residues. The DNA of the CDR3 is TGTGCCAGCAGCTTGGCCGCCAGGGGGCGCACAGATACGCAGTATTTT. Translated: CASSLAARGRTDTQYF.

The chain couples TRBV4-3 to TRBJ2-1; 10 bases agree with TRBD2. CDR1 is LGHNA, CDR2 YSLEER, per germline. V was pared by 0 bases and J by 1 base, with 6 bases of the junction left unmatched. The CDR3 covers 18 residues. CDR3 nucleotide sequence: TGCGCCAGCAGCCAAGATTCGGGAGCGGGGGGGTCCTACAATGAGCAGTTCTTC. It codes for CASSQDSGAGGSYNEQFF.

This chain links TRBV6-4 with TRBJ1-2, with D possibly matching TRBD1 (5 bases). Germline assignment: CDR1 MRHNA and CDR2 SNTAGT. V lost 3 bases and J 7 bases, leaving 9 bases between the germline ends. CDR3 length: 12 amino acids. CDR3 residues: CASSEGGGGYTF. CDR3 sequence (DNA): TGTGCCAGCAGTGAGGGGGGTGGTGGCTACACCTTC.

This clone is termed medium-sized. V is TRBV4-3 and J is TRBJ2-7, with a weak D call TRBD1 (6 bases). CDR1 and CDR2 (germline): LGHNA, YSLEER. Trimming took 0 bases from V and 2 from J, leaving 11 bases between them. The CDR3 runs 15 residues. The CDR3 DNA reads TGCGCCAGCAGCCAAGAGTTTGGGGGCCCCTACGAGCAGTACTTC. It codes for CASSQEFGGPYEQYF.

This clone showed up just a few times. The rearrangement uses TRBV4-3 and TRBJ1-4; 9 positions match TRBD1. CDR1 is LGHNA and CDR2 is YSLEER in the germline V gene. With V trimmed by 4 bases and J by 4 bases, 7 bases remained unmatched. The CDR3 runs 16 residues. CDR3 region: CASSPFSDRGNEKLFF. Written as DNA, the CDR3 is TGCGCCAGCAGCCCCTTTTCGGACAGGGGTAATGAAAAACTGTTTTTT.

This chain uses TRBV7-8 with TRBJ1-3, with D uncertain. This CDR3 is built from 13 residues. Germline loops: CDR1 SGHVS, CDR2 FQNEAQ. V lost 1 base and J 2 bases, leaving 3 bases between the germline ends. The DNA of the CDR3 is TGTGCCAGCAGCTTAGATACTGGAAACACCATATATTTT. Its translation is CASSLDTGNTIYF.

V usage is TRBV29-1 and J usage is TRBJ2-2; possibly TRBD2 for D (5 bases). This CDR3 has 13 residues. Trimming stripped 7 bases from V and 5 bases from J, with 14 bases between. CDR1 is SQVTM, CDR2 ANQGSEA, per germline. The CDR3 bases are TGCAGCGCGCGAACTGGAGGAACCGGGGAGCTGTTTTTT. Protein product: CSARTGGTGELFF.